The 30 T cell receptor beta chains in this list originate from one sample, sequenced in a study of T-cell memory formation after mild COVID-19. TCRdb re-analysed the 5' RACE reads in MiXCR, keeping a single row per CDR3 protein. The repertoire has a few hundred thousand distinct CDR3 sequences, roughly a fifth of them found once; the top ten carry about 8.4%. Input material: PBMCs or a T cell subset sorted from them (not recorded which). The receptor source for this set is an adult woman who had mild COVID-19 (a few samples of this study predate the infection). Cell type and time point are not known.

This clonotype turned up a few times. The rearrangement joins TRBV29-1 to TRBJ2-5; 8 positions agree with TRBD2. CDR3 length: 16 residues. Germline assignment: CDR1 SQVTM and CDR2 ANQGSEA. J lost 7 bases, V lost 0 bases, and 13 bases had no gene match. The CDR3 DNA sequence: TGCAGCGTTGAAGATGGGGCCGGGAGGGCCTTAGGGACCCAGTACTTC. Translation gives CSVEDGAGRALGTQYF.

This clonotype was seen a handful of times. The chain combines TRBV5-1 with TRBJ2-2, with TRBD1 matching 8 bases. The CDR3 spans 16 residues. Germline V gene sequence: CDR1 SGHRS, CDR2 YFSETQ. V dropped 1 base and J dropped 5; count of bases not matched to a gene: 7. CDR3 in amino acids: CASSLRSQGATGELFF. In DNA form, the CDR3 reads TGCGCCAGCAGCTTGCGTTCCCAGGGGGCGACCGGGGAGCTGTTTTTT.

The chain's CDR3 is CATSRPAGVVETQYF. CDR3 in DNA: TGTGCCACCAGCAGGCCGGCGGGGGTCGTGGAGACCCAGTACTTC. The chain has TRBV15 and TRBJ2-5; 7 bases match TRBD2. Looked up from germline, CDR1 is LNHNV and CDR2 is YYDKDF (reference sequence). The CDR3 has 15 residues. After removal of 3 bases from V and 5 bases from J, the junction contained 9 bases not matched to a gene. The variable domain in full, with the rest retrieved from reference TRBV15 and TRBJ2-5, is DAMVIQNPRYQVTQFGKPVTLSCSQTLNHNVMYWYQQKSSQAPKLLFHYYDKDFNNEADTPDNFQSRRPNTSFCFLDIRSPGLGDTAMYLCATSRPAGVVETQYFGPGTRLLVL.

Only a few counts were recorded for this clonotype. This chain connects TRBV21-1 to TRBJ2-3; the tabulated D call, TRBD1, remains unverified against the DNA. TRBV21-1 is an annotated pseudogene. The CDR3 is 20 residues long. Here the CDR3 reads CASSKKNRWTGSCGTDTQYF. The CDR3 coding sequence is TGTGCCAGCAGCAAAAAGAATCGGTGGACAGGGTCATGCGGCACAGATACGCAGTATTTT.

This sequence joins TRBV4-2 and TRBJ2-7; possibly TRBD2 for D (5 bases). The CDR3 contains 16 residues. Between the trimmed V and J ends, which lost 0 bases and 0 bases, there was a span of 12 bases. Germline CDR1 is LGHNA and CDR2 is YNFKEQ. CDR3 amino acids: CASSQEVGSLSYEQYF. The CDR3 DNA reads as TGTGCCAGCAGCCAAGAAGTAGGGAGCCTCTCCTACGAGCAGTACTTC.

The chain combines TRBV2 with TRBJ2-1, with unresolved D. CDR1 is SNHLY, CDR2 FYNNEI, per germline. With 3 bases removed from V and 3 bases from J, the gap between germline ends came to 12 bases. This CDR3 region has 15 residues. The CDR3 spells CASSDPSVVYNEQFF. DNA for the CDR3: TGTGCCAGCAGTGATCCCAGTGTGGTCTACAATGAGCAGTTCTTC.

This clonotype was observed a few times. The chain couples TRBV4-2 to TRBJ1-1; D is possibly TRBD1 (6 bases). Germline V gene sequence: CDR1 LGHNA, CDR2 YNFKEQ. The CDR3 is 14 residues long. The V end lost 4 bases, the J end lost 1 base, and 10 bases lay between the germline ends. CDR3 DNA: TGTGCCAGCAGCCCGGACAGTAAGAACACTGAAGCTTTCTTT. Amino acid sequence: CASSPDSKNTEAFF.

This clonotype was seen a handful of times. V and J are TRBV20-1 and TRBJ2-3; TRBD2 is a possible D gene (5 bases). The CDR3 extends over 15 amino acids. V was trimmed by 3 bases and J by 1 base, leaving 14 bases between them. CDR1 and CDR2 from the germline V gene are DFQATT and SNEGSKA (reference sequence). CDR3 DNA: TGCAGTGCTAGGAGGGATCCCGCGGGCACAGATACGCAGTATTTT. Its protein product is CSARRDPAGTDTQYF.

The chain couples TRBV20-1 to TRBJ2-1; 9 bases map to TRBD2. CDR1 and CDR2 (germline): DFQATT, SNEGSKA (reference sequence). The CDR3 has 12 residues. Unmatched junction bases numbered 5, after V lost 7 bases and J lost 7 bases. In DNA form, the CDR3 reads TGCAGTGGAGCGGGGGGCCAGAATGAGCAGTTCTTC. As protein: CSGAGGQNEQFF.

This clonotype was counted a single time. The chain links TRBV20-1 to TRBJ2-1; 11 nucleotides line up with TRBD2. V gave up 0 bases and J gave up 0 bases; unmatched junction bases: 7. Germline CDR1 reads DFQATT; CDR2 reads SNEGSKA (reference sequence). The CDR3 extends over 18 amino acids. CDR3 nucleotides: TGCAGTGCTAGAGATCGACTAGCGGGACTAACCTCCTACAATGAGCAGTTCTTC. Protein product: CSARDRLAGLTSYNEQFF.

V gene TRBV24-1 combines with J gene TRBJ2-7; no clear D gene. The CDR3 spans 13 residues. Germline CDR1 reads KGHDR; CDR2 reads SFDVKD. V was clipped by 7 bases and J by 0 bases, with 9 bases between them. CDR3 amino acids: CATSGRNSYEQYF. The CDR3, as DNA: TGTGCCACCAGCGGACGGAACTCCTACGAGCAGTACTTC.

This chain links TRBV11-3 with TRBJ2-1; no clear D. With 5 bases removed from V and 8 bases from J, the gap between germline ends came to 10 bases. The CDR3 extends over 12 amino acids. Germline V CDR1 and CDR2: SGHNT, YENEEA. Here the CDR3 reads CASSPTWDEQFF. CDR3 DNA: TGTGCCAGCAGCCCCACCTGGGATGAGCAGTTCTTC.

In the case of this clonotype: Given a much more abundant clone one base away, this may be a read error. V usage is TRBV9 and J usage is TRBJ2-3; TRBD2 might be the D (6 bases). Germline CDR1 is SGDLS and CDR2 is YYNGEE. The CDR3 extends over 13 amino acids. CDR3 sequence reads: CARSGGVSDTQYF. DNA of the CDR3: TGTGCCAGAAGCGGCGGGGTTTCAGATACGCAGTATTTT.

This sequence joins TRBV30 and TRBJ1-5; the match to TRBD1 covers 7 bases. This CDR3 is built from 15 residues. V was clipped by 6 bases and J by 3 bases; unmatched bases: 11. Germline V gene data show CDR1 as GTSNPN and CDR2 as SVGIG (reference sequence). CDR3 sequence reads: CACSTTGANNQPQHF. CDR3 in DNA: TGTGCCTGTAGTACAACAGGGGCGAACAATCAGCCCCAGCATTTT.

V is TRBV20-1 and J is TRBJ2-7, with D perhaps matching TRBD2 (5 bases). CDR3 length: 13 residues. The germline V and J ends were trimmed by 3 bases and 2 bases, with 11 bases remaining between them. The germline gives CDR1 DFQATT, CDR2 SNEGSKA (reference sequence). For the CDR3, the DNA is TGCAGTGCTAGGGTCGGGATGACCTACGAGCAGTACTTC. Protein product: CSARVGMTYEQYF.

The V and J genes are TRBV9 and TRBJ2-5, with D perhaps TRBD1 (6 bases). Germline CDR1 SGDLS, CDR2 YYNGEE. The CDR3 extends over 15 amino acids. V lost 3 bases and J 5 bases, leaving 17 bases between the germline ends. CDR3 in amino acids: CASSGWVGRGETQYF. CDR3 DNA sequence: TGTGCCAGCAGCGGTTGGGTGGGAAGGGGGGAGACCCAGTACTTC.

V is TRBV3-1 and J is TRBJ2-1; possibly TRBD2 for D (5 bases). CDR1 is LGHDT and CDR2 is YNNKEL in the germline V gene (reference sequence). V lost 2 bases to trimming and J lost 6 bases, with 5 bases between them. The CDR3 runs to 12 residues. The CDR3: CASSQSGNEQFF. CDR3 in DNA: TGTGCCAGCAGCCAAAGCGGCAATGAGCAGTTCTTC.

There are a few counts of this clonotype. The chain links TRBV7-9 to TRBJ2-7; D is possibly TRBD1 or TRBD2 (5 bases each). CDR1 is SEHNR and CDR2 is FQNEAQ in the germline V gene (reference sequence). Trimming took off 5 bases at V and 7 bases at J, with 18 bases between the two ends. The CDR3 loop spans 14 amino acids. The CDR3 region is CASSPVGDREEQYF. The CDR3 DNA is TGTGCCAGCAGCCCGGTGGGGGACCGCGAGGAGCAGTACTTC.

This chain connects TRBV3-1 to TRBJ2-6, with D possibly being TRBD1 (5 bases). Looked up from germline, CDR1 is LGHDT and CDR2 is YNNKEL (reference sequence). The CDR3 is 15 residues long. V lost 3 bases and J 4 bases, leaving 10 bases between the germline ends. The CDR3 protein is CASSQGGAGANVLTF. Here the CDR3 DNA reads TGTGCCAGCAGCCAGGGTGGGGCGGGGGCCAACGTCCTGACTTTC. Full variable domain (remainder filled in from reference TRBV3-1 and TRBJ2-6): DTAVSQTPKYLVTQMGNDKSIKCEQNLGHDTMYWYKQDSKKFLKIMFSYNNKELIINETVPNRFSPKSPDKAHLNLHINSLELGDSAVYFCASSQGGAGANVLTFGAGSRLTVL.

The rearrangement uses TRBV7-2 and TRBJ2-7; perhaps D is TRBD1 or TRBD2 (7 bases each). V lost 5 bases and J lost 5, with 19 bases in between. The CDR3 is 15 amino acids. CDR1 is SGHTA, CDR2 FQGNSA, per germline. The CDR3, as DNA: TGTGCCAGCAGCCGCAAGGGACAGCGGGACGACGAGCAGTACTTC. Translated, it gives CASSRKGQRDDEQYF.

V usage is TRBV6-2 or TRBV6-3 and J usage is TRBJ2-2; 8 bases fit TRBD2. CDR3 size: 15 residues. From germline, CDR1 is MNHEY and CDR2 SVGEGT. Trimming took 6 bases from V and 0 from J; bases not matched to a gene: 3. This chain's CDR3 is CASRPGLANTGELFF. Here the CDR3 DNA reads TGTGCCAGCAGGCCGGGACTAGCGAACACCGGGGAGCTGTTTTTT.

The CDR3 reads CASSLTGGEAVGYTF. In nucleotides, the CDR3 is TGTGCCAGCTCGCTCACAGGGGGTGAAGCAGTGGGCTACACCTTC. The chain uses TRBV18 and TRBJ1-2; 8 bases line up with TRBD1. With V trimmed by 6 bases and J by 8 bases, 14 bases remained unmatched. CDR3 length: 15 residues. Looked up from germline, CDR1 is KGHSH and CDR2 is LQKENI.

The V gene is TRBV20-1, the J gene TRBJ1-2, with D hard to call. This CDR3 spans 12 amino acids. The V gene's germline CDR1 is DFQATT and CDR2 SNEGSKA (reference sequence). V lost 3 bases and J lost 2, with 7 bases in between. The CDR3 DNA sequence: TGCAGTGCTAGGCCCGCCAACTATGGCTACACCTTC. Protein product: CSARPANYGYTF.

CDR3 in amino acids: CSVGRDGTGELFF. CDR3 nucleotide sequence: TGCAGCGTTGGCAGGGACGGCACCGGGGAGCTGTTTTTT. The J gene is TRBJ2-2, the V gene TRBV29-1; the D gene could be TRBD1 or TRBD2 (5 bases each). The germline V gene encodes CDR1 SQVTM and CDR2 ANQGSEA. CDR3 size: 13 residues. Trimming left V 4 bases short and J 4 bases short, with 10 bases between.

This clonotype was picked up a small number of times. The CDR3 nucleotides are TGCGCCAGCAGCCAAGCCCTAGGGAGGGGACAGCCCTACGAGCAGTACTTC. Translation gives CASSQALGRGQPYEQYF. The V call is TRBV4-1, the J call TRBJ2-7; D could derive from TRBD1 or TRBD2 (7 bases each). Germline loops: CDR1 MGHRA, CDR2 YSYEKL. Between the trimmed V and J ends, which lost 1 base and 2 bases, there was a span of 18 bases. The CDR3 has 17 residues.

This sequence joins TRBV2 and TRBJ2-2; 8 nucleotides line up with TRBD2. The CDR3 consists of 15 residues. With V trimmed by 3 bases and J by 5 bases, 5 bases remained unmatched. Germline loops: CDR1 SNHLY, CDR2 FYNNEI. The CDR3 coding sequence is TGTGCCAGCAGTGACGGCGGGGGGCGTACCGGGGAGCTGTTTTTT. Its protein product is CASSDGGGRTGELFF. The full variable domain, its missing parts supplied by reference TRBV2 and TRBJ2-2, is EPEVTQTPSHQVTQMGQEVILRCVPISNHLYFYWYRQILGQKVEFLVSFYNNEISEKSEIFDDQFSVERPDGSNFTLKIRSTKLEDSAMYFCASSDGGGRTGELFFGEGSRLTVL.

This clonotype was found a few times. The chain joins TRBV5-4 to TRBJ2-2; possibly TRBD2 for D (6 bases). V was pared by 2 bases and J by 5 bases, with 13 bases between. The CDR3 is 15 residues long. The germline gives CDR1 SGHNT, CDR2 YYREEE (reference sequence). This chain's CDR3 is CASSLGGTQTGELFF. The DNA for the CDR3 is TGTGCCAGCAGCTTAGGCGGGACGCAGACCGGGGAGCTGTTTTTT.

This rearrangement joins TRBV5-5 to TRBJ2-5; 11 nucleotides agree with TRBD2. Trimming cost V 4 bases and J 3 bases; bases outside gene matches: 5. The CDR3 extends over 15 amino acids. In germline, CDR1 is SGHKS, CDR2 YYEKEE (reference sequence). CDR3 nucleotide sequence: TGTGCCAGCAGCGGGGTGACTAGCGGGAAAGAGACCCAGTACTTC. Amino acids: CASSGVTSGKETQYF. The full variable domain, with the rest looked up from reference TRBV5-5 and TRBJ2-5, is DAGVTQSPTHLIKTRGQQVTLRCSPISGHKSVSWYQQVLGQGPQFIFQYYEKEERGRGNFPDRFSARQFPNYSSELNVNALLLGDSALYLCASSGVTSGKETQYFGPGTRLLVL.

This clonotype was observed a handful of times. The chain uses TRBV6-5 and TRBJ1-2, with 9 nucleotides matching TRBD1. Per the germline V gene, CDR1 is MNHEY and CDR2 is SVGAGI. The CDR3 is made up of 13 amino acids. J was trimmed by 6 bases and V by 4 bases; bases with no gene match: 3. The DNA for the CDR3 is TGTGCCAGCAGTTTAACAGGGGGCCATGGCTACACCTTC. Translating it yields CASSLTGGHGYTF.

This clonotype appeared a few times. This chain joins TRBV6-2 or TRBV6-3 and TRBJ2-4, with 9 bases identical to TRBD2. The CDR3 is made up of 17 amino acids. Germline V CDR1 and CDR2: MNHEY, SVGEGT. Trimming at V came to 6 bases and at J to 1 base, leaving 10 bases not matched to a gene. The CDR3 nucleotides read TGTGCCAGCAGGCCTACTAGCGGGCCTAAGGCCAAAAACATTCAGTACTTC. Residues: CASRPTSGPKAKNIQYF.